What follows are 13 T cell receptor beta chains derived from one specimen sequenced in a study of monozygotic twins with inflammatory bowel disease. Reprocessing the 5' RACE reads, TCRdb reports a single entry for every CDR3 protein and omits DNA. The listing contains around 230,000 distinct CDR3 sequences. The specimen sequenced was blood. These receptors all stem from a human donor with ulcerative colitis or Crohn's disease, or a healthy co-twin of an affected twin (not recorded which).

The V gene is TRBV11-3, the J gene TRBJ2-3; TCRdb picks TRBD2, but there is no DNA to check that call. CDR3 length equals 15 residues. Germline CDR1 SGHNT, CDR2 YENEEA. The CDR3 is CASSWGSGRSDTQYF.

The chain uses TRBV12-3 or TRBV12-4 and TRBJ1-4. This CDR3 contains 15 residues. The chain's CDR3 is CASSPYISTNEKLFF.

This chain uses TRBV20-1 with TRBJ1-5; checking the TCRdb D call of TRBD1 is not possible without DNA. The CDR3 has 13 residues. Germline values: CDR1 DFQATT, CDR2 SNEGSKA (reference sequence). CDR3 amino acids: CSASRDTGEPQHF.

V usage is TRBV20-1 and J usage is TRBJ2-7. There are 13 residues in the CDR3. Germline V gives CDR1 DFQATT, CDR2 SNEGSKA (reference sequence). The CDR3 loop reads CSVSPSSSYEQYF.

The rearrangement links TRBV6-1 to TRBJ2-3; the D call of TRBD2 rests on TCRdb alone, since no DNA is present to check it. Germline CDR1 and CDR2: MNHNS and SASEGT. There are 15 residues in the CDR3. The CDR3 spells CASMSRLAATDTQYF.

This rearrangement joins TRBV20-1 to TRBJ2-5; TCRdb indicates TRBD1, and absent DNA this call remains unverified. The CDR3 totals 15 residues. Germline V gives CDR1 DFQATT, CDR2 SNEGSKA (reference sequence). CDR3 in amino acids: CSASTVTRGSETQYF.

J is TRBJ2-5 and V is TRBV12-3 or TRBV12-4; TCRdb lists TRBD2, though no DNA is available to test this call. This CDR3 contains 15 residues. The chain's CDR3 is CASSRLGGGQETQYF.

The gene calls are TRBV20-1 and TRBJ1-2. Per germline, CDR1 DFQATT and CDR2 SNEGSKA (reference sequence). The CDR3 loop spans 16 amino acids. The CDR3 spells CSARDHEGGWGDGYTF.

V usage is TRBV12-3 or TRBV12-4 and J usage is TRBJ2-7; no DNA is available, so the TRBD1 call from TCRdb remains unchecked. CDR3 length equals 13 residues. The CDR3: CASSSGDTDEQYF.

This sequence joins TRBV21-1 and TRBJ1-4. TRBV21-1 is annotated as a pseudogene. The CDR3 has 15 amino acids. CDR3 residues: CASSKRSGCGEKLFF.

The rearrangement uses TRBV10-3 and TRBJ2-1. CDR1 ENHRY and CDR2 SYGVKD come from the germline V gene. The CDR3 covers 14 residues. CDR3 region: CAISDRGSYNEQFF.

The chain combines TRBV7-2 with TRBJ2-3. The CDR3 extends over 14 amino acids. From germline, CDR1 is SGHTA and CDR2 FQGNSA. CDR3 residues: CASSSSGFPDTQYF.

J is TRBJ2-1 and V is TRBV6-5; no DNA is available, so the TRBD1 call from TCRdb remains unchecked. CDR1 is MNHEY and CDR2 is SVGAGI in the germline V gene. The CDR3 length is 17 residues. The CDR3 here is CASSYSRGGSPYNEQFF.